This TCR beta chain was captured by sequencing in a study of T cell repertoires in MIS-A myocarditis (dated by TCRdb to 2022 to 2024). V is pared back by 1 base and J by 4 bases, with 11 bases lying between the germline termini. The germline V gene (reference sequence) sets CDR1 to SGHNT and CDR2 to YYREEE. Including cysteine and phenylalanine, the CDR3 has 15 amino acids. Only the CDR3 region is kept as DNA, spanning 45 bases read in frame from base 1. A note on this clone: Its specific antigen is unknown. No base quality values were provided; no much bigger clone lies one nucleotide off.

The QIAamp DNA FFPE kit was used to extract genomic DNA from formalin-fixed paraffin-embedded autopsy tissue. TCRbeta CDR3 regions were amplified with the immunoSEQ bias-controlled multiplex PCR and sequenced at high throughput. Regarding the original processing steps: The immunoSEQ vendor pipeline collapsed and filtered the CDR3 sequences so that the abundance and frequency of each unique TCRbeta CDR3 could be quantified. CD-HIT clustered dominant CDR3 amino acid sequences with SARS-CoV-2-specific ImmuneCODE TCRbeta sequences at a 90% global sequence identity threshold. Clones at frequencies from 0.1 to 1 were categorized as hyperexpanded, and clones at frequencies from 0.01 to 0.1 were categorized as large. MiXCR was used to confirm CDR3 amino acid sequences and V and J gene assignments of dominant clones. The R stringdist package was used to calculate Levenshtein distances between the patient clonotypes and the ImmuneCODE hits. Imported from immuneACCESS, the table was reduced by TCRdb to in-frame sequences with V and J called. These copies leave out some clones; in studies compared against another copy, an unresolved V gene accounts for under half, and the cause of the remainder is not known. That table furnishes V, J and clone size, whereas the DNA furnished D and trimming. This sample gives 9,500 to 12,000 clones in total; about 89% of them show up just once. More than 2% of the sample is taken by the ten largest.

The TCR comes from a man between 18 and 29 years old with fulminant myocarditis from multisystem inflammatory syndrome in adults (MIS-A) after COVID-19. Recombination joined TRBV5-4 with TRBJ2-2; a confident D gene designation cannot be given. The sequencing sample was made of thoracic lymph node tissue obtained at autopsy. CDR3 reads: CASSLRRWGTGELFF. At the DNA level, the sequence is TGTGCCAGCAGCTTGCGACGATGGGGCACCGGGGAGCTGTTTTTT.